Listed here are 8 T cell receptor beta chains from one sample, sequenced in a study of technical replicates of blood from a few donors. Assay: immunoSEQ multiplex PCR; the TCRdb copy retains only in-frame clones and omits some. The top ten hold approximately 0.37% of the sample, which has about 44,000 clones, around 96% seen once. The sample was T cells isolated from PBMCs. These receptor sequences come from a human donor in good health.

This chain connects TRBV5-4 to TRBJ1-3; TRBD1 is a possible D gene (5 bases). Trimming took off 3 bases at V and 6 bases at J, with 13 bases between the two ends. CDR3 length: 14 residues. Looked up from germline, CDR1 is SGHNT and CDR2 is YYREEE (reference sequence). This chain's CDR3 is CASSSGGEPNTIYF. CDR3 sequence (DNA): TGTGCCAGCAGCTCGGGAGGGGAACCAAACACCATATATTTT.

CDR3 residues: CASSFGTSGVEQFF. The CDR3 bases are TGTGCCAGCAGCTTCGGGACTAGCGGGGTTGAGCAGTTCTTC. This chain links TRBV5-6 with TRBJ2-1, with 13 bases identical to TRBD2. CDR1 is SGHDT, CDR2 YYEEEE, per germline. V lost 2 bases and J lost 9; bases outside the gene matches: 2. CDR3 length: 14 amino acids.

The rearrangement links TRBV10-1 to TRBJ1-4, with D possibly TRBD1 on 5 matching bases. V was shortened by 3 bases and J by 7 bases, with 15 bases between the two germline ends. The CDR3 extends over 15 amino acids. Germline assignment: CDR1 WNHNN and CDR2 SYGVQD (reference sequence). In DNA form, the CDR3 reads TGCGCCAGCAGTGAAAAGTGTGGGGGGGGTGAAAAACTGTTTTTT. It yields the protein CASSEKCGGGEKLFF.

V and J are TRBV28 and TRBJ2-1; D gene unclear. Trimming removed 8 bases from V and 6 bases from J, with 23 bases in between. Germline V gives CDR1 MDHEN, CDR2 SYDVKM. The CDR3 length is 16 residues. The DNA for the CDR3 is TGTGCCAGCCCCCCCGCGACTGACCCGAATATCAATGAGCAGTTCTTC. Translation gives CASPPATDPNINEQFF.

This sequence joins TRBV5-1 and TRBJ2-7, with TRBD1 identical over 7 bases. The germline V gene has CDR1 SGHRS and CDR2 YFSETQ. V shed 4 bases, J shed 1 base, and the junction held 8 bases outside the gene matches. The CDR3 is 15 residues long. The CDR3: CASSPTGFSSYEQYF. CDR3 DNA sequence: TGCGCCAGCAGCCCGACAGGGTTCAGTTCCTACGAGCAGTACTTC.

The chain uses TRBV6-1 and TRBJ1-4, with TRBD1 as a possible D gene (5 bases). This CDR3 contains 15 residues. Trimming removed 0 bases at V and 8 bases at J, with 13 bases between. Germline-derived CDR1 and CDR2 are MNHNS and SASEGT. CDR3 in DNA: TGTGCCAGCAGTGAAGCGCGATCAGGGTGGGAAAAACTGTTTTTT. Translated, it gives CASSEARSGWEKLFF.

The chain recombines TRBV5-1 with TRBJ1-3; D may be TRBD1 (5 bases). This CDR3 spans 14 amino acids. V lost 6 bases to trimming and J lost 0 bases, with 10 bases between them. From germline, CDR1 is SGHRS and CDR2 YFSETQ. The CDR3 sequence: CASKDSPSGNTIYF. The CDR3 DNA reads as TGCGCCAGCAAAGACAGTCCCTCTGGAAACACCATATATTTT.

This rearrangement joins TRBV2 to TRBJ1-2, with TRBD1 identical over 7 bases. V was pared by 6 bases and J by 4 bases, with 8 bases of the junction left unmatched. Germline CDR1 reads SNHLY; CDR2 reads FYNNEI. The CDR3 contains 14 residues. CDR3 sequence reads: CASSLGGEGYGYTF. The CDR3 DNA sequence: TGTGCCAGCAGCTTAGGGGGCGAGGGCTATGGCTACACCTTC.